This T cell receptor (beta chain) stems from a study of OX40 agonist ivuxolimab in advanced cancers. Turning to the overall study: Ivuxolimab was a fully human IgG2 agonistic monoclonal antibody targeting the costimulatory receptor OX40 (CD134). Intravenous ivuxolimab was administered to patients every 2 weeks at six dose levels: 0.01, 0.1, 0.3, 1.5, 3 and 10 mg/kg. Of the approximately 54 dose-escalation patients, hepatocellular carcinoma was present in about 20, melanoma in roughly 15, renal cell carcinoma in 9 and head and neck cancer in 9. A male proportion of roughly 85% and a mean age of roughly 55 years, ranging from about 20 to 80, were recorded for the dose-escalation cohort. Patients were allowed to have had prior anti-PD-1, anti-PD-L1 or anti-CTLA-4 therapy, and around 41% of the dose-escalation patients had previously received checkpoint inhibitors. Three dose-escalation patients achieved partial responses, one with hepatocellular carcinoma and two with cutaneous melanoma. The point of sequencing TCRbeta in the periphery was to test whether ivuxolimab changed TCR sequence diversity and drove clonal T-cell expansion. The paper describes the monotherapy dose-escalation part (N of about 47 patients) of the phase I trial of ivuxolimab.

CDR1 is given as SGDLS and CDR2 as YYNGEE, both from the germline V gene. Clipping removes 2 bases from V and 4 bases from J, with 4 as the unmatched junction base count. The CDR3 starts with the cysteine, ends with the phenylalanine, and has 15 residues. Only CDR3 DNA is held: 45 bases, read in frame from base 1. What the study reported, not specific to this receptor: In the 0.1-3.0 mg/kg groups, partial responders were among the patients with the lowest normalized peripheral clonal expansion, particularly in CD8+ T cells. Low levels of normalized T-cell clonal expansion were also seen in some nonresponding patients. Antigen specificity was not determined for the clonally expanded peripheral T cells. At doses of 0.1 to 3.0 mg/kg, clonal expansion of both CD4+ and CD8+ T cells in blood was seen between baseline and week 6. After ivuxolimab, CD8+ T cells had more expanded clones than CD4+ T cells on average.

For sequencing of the TCRbeta CDR3 region, genomic DNA was extracted from the sorted cells. The immunoSEQ Assay was used to sequence the TCRbeta CDR3 regions. TCRdb holds this immuneACCESS table with in-frame rearrangements only. Some clones are missing; in checked studies, unresolved V genes explain under half, and the rest has no known cause. This sample lists 95,000 to 150,000 clones; around 93% were detected once. Clones ranked in the top ten supply approximately 0.15% of the sample. Worth noting for this clone: Its binding antigen is unknown. Within one base of it there is no much larger clone, and no base qualities were kept.

Patients with a history of autoimmune disease or receiving systemic immunosuppression were excluded from the trial. Peripheral blood for TCR sequencing was collected from all dose cohorts at baseline, on cycle 4 day 1, and on cycle 7 day 1. The samples were drawn from a first-in-human, open-label, multicenter phase I dose-escalation trial of ivuxolimab. Adults with locally advanced or metastatic melanoma, renal cell carcinoma, hepatocellular carcinoma or head and neck squamous cell carcinoma were enrolled in the trial. Before TCR sequencing, CD4+ T cells and CD8+ T cells were sorted from peripheral blood as separate populations.

This clonotype was sampled from an adult with an advanced solid tumor such as melanoma, head and neck, liver or kidney cancer. Sequences were derived from CD4+ or CD8+ T cells sorted from blood, sampled in a trial of the OX40 agonist ivuxolimab. This chain is built from TRBV9 and TRBJ2-1; TRBD2 matches 9 bases in the middle. The DNA sequence reads TGTGCCAGCAGCGTCAGCGGGGGGAATTACAATGAGCAGTTCTTC. Its protein product is CASSVSGGNYNEQFF.